These T cell receptor beta chains were read from a single sample in a study of cytomegalovirus exposure and HLA in healthy donors. Method: immunoSEQ multiplex PCR; TCRdb's copy keeps in-frame clones and lacks some. Among around 350,000 clones listed, 70% to 90% were seen once. Sequenced sample: PBMCs. These receptors all come from a woman under 30 in good health and CMV-seronegative. Both conserved end residues are part of each CDR3. D genes are given only for firm matches. Part of the rows lack a size; the others show once, few, many or a class for expanded clones.

TRBV12-5,TRBJ2-1,-,TRBD2,CASGFWTSGVNEQFF,TGTGCTAGTGGTTTCTGGACTAGCGGGGTGAATGAGCAGTTCTTC
TRBV5-1,TRBJ1-1,-,TRBD1,CASSEWTGNTEAFF,TGCGCCAGCAGCGAATGGACAGGGAACACTGAAGCTTTCTTT
TRBV5-6,TRBJ1-1,-,-,CASSPTAGGLNTEAFF,TGTGCCAGCAGCCCAACCGCAGGAGGTTTGAACACTGAAGCTTTCTTT
TRBV4-1,TRBJ2-7,-,TRBD2,CASSRGEAGVGYEQYF,TGCGCCAGCAGCCGGGGCGAGGCGGGGGTTGGGTACGAGCAGTACTTC
TRBV6-5,TRBJ2-1,-,TRBD2,CASMGEGRDEQFF,TGTGCCAGCATGGGGGAGGGCCGTGATGAGCAGTTCTTC
TRBV5-1,TRBJ2-1,-,-,CASSSRQGVAGDNEQFF,TGCGCCAGCAGCTCGAGACAGGGGGTAGCGGGAGACAATGAGCAGTTCTTC
TRBV15,TRBJ2-3,-,-,CATSSRGGPRTDTQYF,TGTGCCACCAGCAGTCGTGGAGGACCTCGCACAGATACGCAGTATTTT
TRBV5-4,TRBJ2-7,-,-,CASSPDSPYEQYF,TGTGCCAGCAGCCCGGACAGTCCCTACGAGCAGTACTTC
TRBV7-6,TRBJ1-6,few,TRBD1,CASSSGTGPDSPLHF,TGTGCCAGCAGCTCGGGGACAGGGCCAGATTCACCCCTCCACTTT
TRBV4-1,TRBJ1-5,-,TRBD1,CASSQVGTGRDQPQHF,TGCGCCAGCAGCCAAGTCGGGACAGGGAGGGATCAGCCCCAGCATTTT
TRBV2,TRBJ2-7,-,TRBD1,CASRGTGPEQYF,TGTGCCAGCAGGGGGACAGGACCGGAGCAGTACTTC
TRBV6-5,TRBJ2-3,once,TRBD1,CASSRRDSFTDTQYF,TGTGCCAGCAGCCGCCGGGACAGTTTCACAGATACGCAGTATTTT
TRBV7-9,TRBJ2-1,-,TRBD1,CASSEHRGSYNEQFF,TGTGCCAGCAGCGAACACAGGGGCTCCTACAATGAGCAGTTCTTC
TRBV9,TRBJ1-4,-,TRBD1,CASSPRQGEREKLFF,TGTGCCAGCAGCCCACGACAGGGTGAAAGGGAAAAACTGTTTTTT
TRBV5-1,TRBJ2-6,-,TRBD2,CASSAGDSAGANVLTF,TGCGCCAGCAGCGCGGGGGATAGCGCCGGGGCCAACGTCCTGACTTTC
TRBV13,TRBJ1-4,-,TRBD1,CASSSTGIVGEKLFF,TGTGCCAGCAGCTCGACAGGGATAGTGGGAGAAAAACTGTTTTTT
TRBV27,TRBJ2-5,-,TRBD2,CASSLRTSGGAETQYF,TGTGCCAGCAGTTTACGTACTAGCGGGGGGGCGGAGACCCAGTACTTC
TRBV7-9,TRBJ2-2,-,TRBD2,CASSSSRLAGDKLTGELFF,TGTGCCAGCAGCTCCAGCCGACTAGCGGGAGATAAGCTCACCGGGGAGCTGTTTTTT
TRBV9,TRBJ2-7,-,TRBD2,CASSVGATSGSYEQYF,TGTGCCAGCAGCGTAGGTGCGACTAGCGGATCCTACGAGCAGTACTTC
TRBV28,TRBJ1-2,-,TRBD1,CASSLEGTAYGYTF,TGTGCCAGCAGTTTAGAGGGGACAGCTTATGGCTACACCTTC
TRBV10-2,TRBJ2-7,-,-,CATGSYEQYF,TGCGCCACAGGATCCTACGAGCAGTACTTC
TRBV7-2,TRBJ2-3,-,TRBD1,CASSPTGETQYF,TGTGCCAGCAGTCCTACAGGGGAAACGCAGTATTTT
TRBV29-1,TRBJ2-3,-,-,CSVELGSGATDTQYF,TGCAGCGTTGAGCTTGGGTCGGGTGCCACAGATACGCAGTATTTT
TRBV27,TRBJ1-2,-,-,CASSQTRGRAGYGYTF,TGTGCCAGCAGTCAAACCCGCGGAAGGGCGGGCTATGGCTACACCTTC
TRBV6-1,TRBJ2-2,-,-,CASSELPGHYTGELFF,TGTGCCAGCAGTGAGCTGCCCGGACATTACACCGGGGAGCTGTTTTTT
TRBV7-8,TRBJ1-1,once,TRBD1,CASSPQGGGTEAFF,TGTGCCAGCAGCCCACAGGGGGGTGGGACTGAAGCTTTCTTT
TRBV11-2,TRBJ2-2,-,-,CASSLLQGRNTGELFF,TGTGCCAGCAGCTTATTGCAGGGGAGGAACACCGGGGAGCTGTTTTTT
TRBV5-1,TRBJ1-1,-,-,CASSLGGANTEAFF,TGCGCCAGCAGCTTGGGGGGCGCGAACACTGAAGCTTTCTTT
TRBV6-5,TRBJ2-5,once,-,CASSPLGPEGTQYF,TGTGCCAGCAGCCCACTTGGGCCGGAGGGGACCCAGTACTTC
TRBV11-1,TRBJ2-1,-,TRBD2,CASSSPLAGLYNEQFF,TGTGCCAGCAGTTCTCCTCTAGCGGGCCTCTACAATGAGCAGTTCTTC
TRBV28,TRBJ1-2,-,-,CASRSPQGNYGYTF,TGTGCCAGCAGATCTCCGCAGGGAAACTATGGCTACACCTTC
TRBV28,TRBJ2-1,-,TRBD2,CASSLWGTSGRGNEQFF,TGTGCCAGCAGTTTATGGGGGACTAGCGGGAGGGGCAATGAGCAGTTCTTC
TRBV10-1,TRBJ2-1,-,TRBD2,CASSESGLAGGPEQFF,TGCGCCAGCAGTGAGTCGGGGCTAGCGGGAGGGCCCGAGCAGTTCTTC
TRBV10-2,TRBJ2-7,-,TRBD2,CASSDGGRSDEQYF,TGCGCCAGCAGTGATGGCGGGAGAAGCGACGAGCAGTACTTC
TRBV4-1,TRBJ2-4,once,-,CASSQKQGGDIQYF,TGCGCCAGCAGCCAAAAACAGGGGGGGGACATTCAGTACTTC
TRBV29-1,TRBJ2-3,few,TRBD1,CSVSRQGPDTQYF,TGCAGCGTATCACGACAGGGCCCAGATACGCAGTATTTT
TRBV2,TRBJ1-1,-,TRBD1,CASKERTGDTEAFF,TGTGCCAGCAAGGAGCGTACAGGGGACACTGAAGCTTTCTTT